This T cell receptor beta chain was identified during a study of identical twins. This clonotype was observed at least ten times. Its antigen is not identified. General observations from the study: Invariant MAIT and iNKT cells may have partly biased zero-insertion analyses. Insertions were fewer in abundant cord blood beta clonotypes, whereas memory repertoires showed none of this pattern. Cross-sectional statistical analysis was relied on for the conclusions, without the same donors being followed.

TCRdb reprocessed the 5' RACE reads with MiXCR, giving one entry per CDR3 protein. Of about 690,000 distinct CDR3 sequences detected, 5.5% to 7.5% appear once; the ten largest clones hold about 2%. The CDR3 is 15 amino acids. Trimming removed 6 bases at V and 0 bases at J, with 15 bases between. The receptor's source is a man between 18 and 35 years old in good health. This chain joins TRBV12-3 or TRBV12-4 and TRBJ2-7; D unresolved. Sequencing was performed on naive T cells sorted from blood. CDR3 loop: CASSSGPLNSYEQYF. CDR3 DNA: TGTGCCAGCAGCTCCGGGCCGTTAAACTCCTACGAGCAGTACTTC.